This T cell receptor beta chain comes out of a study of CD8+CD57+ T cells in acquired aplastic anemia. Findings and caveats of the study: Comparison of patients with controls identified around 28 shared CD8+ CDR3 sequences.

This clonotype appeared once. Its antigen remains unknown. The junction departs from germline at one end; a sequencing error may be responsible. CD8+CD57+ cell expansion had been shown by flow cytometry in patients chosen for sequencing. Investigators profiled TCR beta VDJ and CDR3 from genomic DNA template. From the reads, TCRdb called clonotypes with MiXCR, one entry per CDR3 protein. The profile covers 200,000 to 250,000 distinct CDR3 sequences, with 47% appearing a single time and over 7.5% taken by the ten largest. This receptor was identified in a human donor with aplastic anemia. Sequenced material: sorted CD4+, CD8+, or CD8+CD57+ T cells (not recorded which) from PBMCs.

CDR3: CASSSRTALSTEAFF. DNA for the CDR3: TGTGCCAGCAGCTCACGGACGGCCTTGAGCACTGAAGCTTTCTTC. V and J are TRBV7-8 and TRBJ1-1; D ambiguous. Germline CDR1 and CDR2: SGHVS and FQNEAQ. CDR3 length: 15 residues.